Shown below are 18 T cell receptor beta chains from a single sample sequenced in a study of shared clonotypes between healthy human individuals. This table comes from immunoSEQ multiplex PCR, and its TCRdb copy is limited to in-frame clones, with some not included. Of about 2.5 million clones in the sample, 85% to 95% were seen once. Sequencing used naive CD4+ T cells from PBMCs. Subset of the sample: CD45RA+ positively selected. All receptors derive from a young man in good health. Some clones in this sample may be carry-over from other donors' samples.

V usage is TRBV19 and J usage is TRBJ1-1; D is unclear. Germline V gene data show CDR1 as LNHDA and CDR2 as SQIVND (reference sequence). The CDR3 has 14 residues. V lost 3 bases, J lost 6 bases, and 14 bases lay in between. The CDR3 here is CASSIEQPPPEAFF. The CDR3, as DNA: TGTGCCAGTAGTATTGAACAGCCCCCTCCTGAAGCTTTCTTT.

The CDR3 here is CASSLGPSYYEQYF. CDR3 in DNA: TGTGCCAGCAGCTTAGGTCCCAGCTACTACGAGCAGTACTTC. V gene TRBV7-9 combines with J gene TRBJ2-7; the D is unclear. CDR3 length: 14 residues. CDR1 and CDR2 (germline): SEHNR, FQNEAQ (reference sequence). V lost 1 base and J lost 3, with 10 bases in between.

The gene calls are TRBV19 and TRBJ1-5; D gene uncertain. Germline V gene data show CDR1 as LNHDA and CDR2 as SQIVND (reference sequence). The CDR3 covers 14 residues. Trimming stripped 9 bases from V and 4 bases from J, with 16 bases between. CDR3 sequence (DNA): TGTGCCAGCAGCGCTCCCCGCCAAAATCAGCCCCAGCATTTT. This encodes CASSAPRQNQPQHF. The full variable domain, rest sourced from reference TRBV19 and TRBJ1-5, is DGGITQSPKYLFRKEGQNVTLSCEQNLNHDAMYWYRQDPGQGLRLIYYSQIVNDFQKGDIAEGYSVSREKKESFPLTVTSAQKNPTAFYLCASSAPRQNQPQHFGDGTRLSIL.

The rearrangement joins TRBV19 to TRBJ2-7, with D possibly matching TRBD1 (7 bases). V lost 1 base and J 1 base, leaving 14 bases between the germline ends. The germline CDR1 and CDR2 sequences are LNHDA and SQIVND (reference sequence). The CDR3 is 16 amino acids. Here the CDR3 DNA reads TGTGCCAGTAGTATAGGATTGCGGGACAGATCCTACGAGCAGTACTTC. This codes for CASSIGLRDRSYEQYF.

The chain is built from TRBV6-5 and TRBJ2-1; D is perhaps TRBD1 (6 bases). The germline V gene has CDR1 MNHEY and CDR2 SVGAGI. The length of the CDR3 is 16 residues. V lost 6 bases, J lost 12 bases, and 27 bases lay in between. CDR3 bases: TGTGCCAGCAGGTACGAAGTGAACAGGGCCCCCGGCAGGCAGTTCTTC. It encodes CASRYEVNRAPGRQFF.

This chain connects TRBV29-1 to TRBJ2-7; 9 positions match TRBD2. The germline V gene has CDR1 SQVTM and CDR2 ANQGSEA. V shed 5 bases and J 4 bases; nucleotides not matched to a gene: 9. The CDR3 is made up of 14 amino acids. This chain's CDR3 is CSVRTGLASYEQYF. Here the CDR3 DNA reads TGCAGCGTTAGAACGGGACTAGCCTCTTACGAGCAGTACTTC.

The V and J genes are TRBV28 and TRBJ2-7; 7 nucleotides agree with TRBD2. The CDR3 has 15 amino acids. CDR1 MDHEN and CDR2 SYDVKM come from the germline V gene. V trimming: 6 bases; J trimming: 1 base; junction bases outside the gene matches: 9. CDR3 bases: TGTGCCAGCAGCGTCGCTAGCGGAGGGTCCTACGAGCAGTACTTC. Its translation is CASSVASGGSYEQYF.

The CDR3 DNA follows: TGTGCCAGCAGAAACCTTAGCGGGGAGATAGGAGGTGAGCAGTTCTTC. It encodes CASRNLSGEIGGEQFF. The chain uses TRBV27 and TRBJ2-1, with 8 bases aligning to TRBD2. Germline CDR1 reads MNHEY; CDR2 reads SMNVEV (reference sequence). V trimming: 6 bases; J trimming: 9 bases; junction bases outside the gene matches: 16. There are 16 residues in the CDR3.

In its sample, this clone was seen once. Additional DNA sequences in this sample encode the identical CDR3. The chain has TRBV5-1 and TRBJ2-3; 9 positions agree with TRBD2. Per the germline V gene, CDR1 is SGHRS and CDR2 is YFSETQ. The CDR3 sequence is 14 residues long. Trimming at V came to 1 base and at J to 6 bases, leaving 3 bases not matched to a gene. The CDR3 region is CASSLLLAGDTQYF. The CDR3, as DNA: TGCGCCAGCAGCTTGTTACTAGCGGGTGATACGCAGTATTTT.

CDR3: CASSFGLLNEKLFF. The CDR3 DNA is TGTGCCAGCAGTTTCGGGTTACTGAATGAAAAACTGTTTTTT. The gene calls are TRBV6-5 and TRBJ1-4; D is ambiguous. Trimming removed 4 bases at V and 5 bases at J, with 11 bases between. The CDR3 length is 14 residues. Germline V CDR1 and CDR2: MNHEY, SVGAGI.

V usage is TRBV30 and J usage is TRBJ2-7; D is perhaps TRBD2 (5 bases). V lost 2 bases and J lost 5, with 16 bases in between. Germline V gene data show CDR1 as GTSNPN and CDR2 as SVGIG (reference sequence). This CDR3 has 14 amino acids. The CDR3, as DNA: TGTGCCTGGAGTTCGGGATCCTCGGGCGACGAGCAGTACTTC. Encoded protein: CAWSSGSSGDEQYF. The whole variable domain, filled in from reference TRBV30 and TRBJ2-7, reads SQTIHQWPATLVQPVGSPLSLECTVEGTSNPNLYWYRQAAGRGLQLLFYSVGIGQISSEVPQNLSASRPQDRQFILSSKKLLLSDSGFYLCAWSSGSSGDEQYFGPGTRLTVT.

The genes are TRBV4-3 and TRBJ2-2; maybe TRBD2 (6 bases). Trimming cost V 0 bases and J 0 bases, with 8 bases left between them. The germline gives CDR1 LGHNA, CDR2 YSLEER. The CDR3 runs to 16 residues. The CDR3 reads CASSQESGANTGELFF. The CDR3 nucleotides are TGCGCCAGCAGCCAAGAATCGGGGGCGAACACCGGGGAGCTGTTTTTT.

This sequence joins TRBV7-2 and TRBJ2-5, with 9 bases aligning to TRBD2. The DNA end is a closer match to TRBJ2-7, so the J assignment may be wrong. CDR1 is SGHTA and CDR2 is FQGNSA in the germline V gene. The CDR3 has 16 amino acids. The CDR3 sequence: CASSSSAASGTYEQYF. As DNA, the CDR3 is TGTGCCAGCAGCTCCAGTGCGGCTAGCGGGACCTACGAGCAGTACTTC.

This chain connects TRBV27 to TRBJ2-2; D is possibly TRBD2 (6 bases). The CDR3 consists of 14 residues. Germline assignment: CDR1 MNHEY and CDR2 SMNVEV (reference sequence). The V gene lost 4 bases and the J gene lost 5 bases, with 11 bases spanning the gap. In nucleotides, the CDR3 is TGTGCCAGCAGTTCATTCCGGGGGACCGGGGAGCTGTTTTTT. Translation gives CASSSFRGTGELFF.

The V call is TRBV15, the J call TRBJ2-3; 8 bases are shared with TRBD2. Germline V gene sequence: CDR1 LNHNV, CDR2 YYDKDF (reference sequence). The V gene end was trimmed by 2 bases and the J gene end by 1 base; junction bases not matched to a gene: 11. This CDR3 is built from 18 residues. CDR3 sequence: CATSRRTQRGIRTDTQYF. The CDR3 DNA reads as TGTGCCACCAGCAGACGAACTCAGCGGGGGATCCGCACAGATACGCAGTATTTT.

This chain joins TRBV7-2 and TRBJ2-6; D is possibly TRBD2 (5 bases). This CDR3 has 17 residues. The V and J ends lost 2 bases and 0 bases respectively, with 11 bases between them. Germline assignment: CDR1 SGHTA and CDR2 FQGNSA. CDR3 sequence (DNA): TGTGCCAGCAGCTTAATAGGTGGGAGCTCTGGGGCCAACGTCCTGACTTTC. Its protein is CASSLIGGSSGANVLTF.

The chain recombines TRBV14 with TRBJ2-7, with D perhaps given as TRBD1 or TRBD2 (5 bases each). The CDR3 sequence is 13 residues long. Germline loops: CDR1 SGHDN, CDR2 FVKESK. Trimming removed 4 bases at V and 7 bases at J, with 14 bases between. In nucleotides, the CDR3 is TGTGCCAGCAGCCGACCAGGGAGTCAAGAGCAGTACTTC. Protein product: CASSRPGSQEQYF.

The V call is TRBV27, the J call TRBJ1-5; TRBD1 aligns across 9 bases. The CDR3 spans 20 residues. V dropped 2 bases and J dropped 0; count of bases not matched to a gene: 14. Per germline, CDR1 MNHEY and CDR2 SMNVEV (reference sequence). The CDR3 sequence: CASSLRFRTGAAYSNQPQHF. CDR3 sequence (DNA): TGTGCCAGCAGTTTACGTTTCCGGACAGGGGCTGCGTATAGCAATCAGCCCCAGCATTTT.